This entry lists 7 T cell receptor beta chains sequenced from one sample in a study of neurological immune-mediated disorders. TCRdb independently ran MiXCR on the 5' RACE reads; one entry per CDR3 protein. The sample lists 74,000 or so distinct CDR3 sequences; about 9.7% were seen once. Sequencing was done on a sample of PBMCs. Receptors were obtained from a man between 45 and 60 years old in good health.

Ten or more counts support this clonotype. The CDR3 spells CASSLTRRNSGNTIYF. The CDR3 DNA is TGTGCCAGCAGCTTAACCAGGAGAAACTCTGGAAACACCATATATTTT. This sequence joins TRBV7-2 and TRBJ1-3; D gene uncertain. The CDR3 sequence is 16 residues long. Germline V CDR1 and CDR2: SGHTA, FQGNSA. Trimming removed 2 bases at V and 0 bases at J, with 11 bases between.

This clonotype showed up many times. V usage is TRBV5-6 and J usage is TRBJ1-1; 8 bases fit TRBD1. With V trimmed by 1 base and J by 4 bases, 15 bases remained unmatched. CDR1 SGHDT and CDR2 YYEEEE come from the germline V gene. The CDR3 loop spans 18 amino acids. The CDR3 DNA reads TGTGCCAGCAGCTTGATAAAAGGCAGGGGGCTGTTGAGCACTGAAGCTTTCTTT. It is translated as CASSLIKGRGLLSTEAFF.

J is TRBJ2-1 and V is TRBV29-1; TRBD1 matches 9 bases. Trimming removed 4 bases from V and 10 bases from J; junction bases left unmatched: 11. Germline lookup yields CDR1 SQVTM and CDR2 ANQGSEA. This CDR3 spans 14 amino acids. Here the CDR3 reads CSVGRQGVSQEQFF. The CDR3 nucleotides read TGCAGCGTTGGGCGACAGGGGGTCTCGCAGGAGCAGTTCTTC.

This CDR3 is CASSLGGTRGQSLSRYEQYF. The DNA for the CDR3 is TGTGCCAGCAGCTTGGGAGGGACTCGCGGACAGTCCCTCTCGCGGTACGAGCAGTACTTC. The V gene is TRBV5-6, the J gene TRBJ2-7, with D perhaps TRBD1 or TRBD2 (6 bases each). The V gene lost 0 bases and the J gene lost 4 bases, with 29 bases spanning the gap. Germline CDR1 and CDR2: SGHDT and YYEEEE. CDR3 length: 20 residues.

This clonotype appeared many times. This chain connects TRBV12-3 or TRBV12-4 to TRBJ2-1, with 7 nucleotides matching TRBD1. Losses at the gene ends were 10 bases for V and 3 bases for J; bases not matched to a gene: 6. The CDR3 runs 13 residues. In nucleotides, the CDR3 is TGTGCCAACCTCCGGGACAGCTACAATGAGCAGTTCTTC. This gives the protein CANLRDSYNEQFF.

V usage is TRBV7-6 and J usage is TRBJ2-7; 10 bases are a match to TRBD2. The V and J ends lost 1 base and 3 bases, in that order; junction bases with no gene match: 6. The germline V gene encodes CDR1 SGHVS and CDR2 FNYEAQ. The CDR3 contains 16 residues. Written as DNA, the CDR3 is TGTGCCAGCAGCTTAGTTTCTAGCGGGGGATTCTACGAGCAGTACTTC. Encoded protein: CASSLVSSGGFYEQYF. The whole variable domain, remainder taken from reference TRBV7-6 and TRBJ2-7, is GAGVSQSPRYKVTKRGQDVALRCDPISGHVSLYWYRQALGQGPEFLTYFNYEAQQDKSGLPNDRFSAERPEGSISTLTIQRTEQRDSAMYRCASSLVSSGGFYEQYFGPGTRLTVT.

This clonotype occurred many times. CDR3 sequence (DNA): TGTGCCAGCAGCTTAGGGGTTCTGGAAGAGACCCAGTACTTC. This sequence encodes CASSLGVLEETQYF. The rearrangement joins TRBV7-8 to TRBJ2-5; D ambiguous. The germline gives CDR1 SGHVS, CDR2 FQNEAQ. V lost 1 base to trimming and J lost 3 bases, with 9 bases between them. CDR3 length equals 14 residues.